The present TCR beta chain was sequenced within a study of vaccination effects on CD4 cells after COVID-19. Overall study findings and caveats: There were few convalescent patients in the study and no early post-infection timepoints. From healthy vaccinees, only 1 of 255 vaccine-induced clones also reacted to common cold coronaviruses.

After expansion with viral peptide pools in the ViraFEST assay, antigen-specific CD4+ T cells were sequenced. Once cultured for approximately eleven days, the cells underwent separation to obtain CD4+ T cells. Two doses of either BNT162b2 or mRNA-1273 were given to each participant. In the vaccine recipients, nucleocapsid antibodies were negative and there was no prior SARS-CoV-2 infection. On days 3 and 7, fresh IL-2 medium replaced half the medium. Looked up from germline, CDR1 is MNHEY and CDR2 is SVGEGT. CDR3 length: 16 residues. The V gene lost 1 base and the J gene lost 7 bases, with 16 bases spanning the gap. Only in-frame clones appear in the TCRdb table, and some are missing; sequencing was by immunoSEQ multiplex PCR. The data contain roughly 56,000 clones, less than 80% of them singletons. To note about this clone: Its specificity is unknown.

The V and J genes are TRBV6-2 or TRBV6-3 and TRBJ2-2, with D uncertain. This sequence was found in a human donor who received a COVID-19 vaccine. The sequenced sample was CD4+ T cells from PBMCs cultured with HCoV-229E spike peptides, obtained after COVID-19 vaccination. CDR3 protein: CASSYLNPSTYGELFF. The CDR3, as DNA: TGTGCCAGCAGTTACTTAAACCCGTCCACGTACGGGGAGCTGTTTTTT.